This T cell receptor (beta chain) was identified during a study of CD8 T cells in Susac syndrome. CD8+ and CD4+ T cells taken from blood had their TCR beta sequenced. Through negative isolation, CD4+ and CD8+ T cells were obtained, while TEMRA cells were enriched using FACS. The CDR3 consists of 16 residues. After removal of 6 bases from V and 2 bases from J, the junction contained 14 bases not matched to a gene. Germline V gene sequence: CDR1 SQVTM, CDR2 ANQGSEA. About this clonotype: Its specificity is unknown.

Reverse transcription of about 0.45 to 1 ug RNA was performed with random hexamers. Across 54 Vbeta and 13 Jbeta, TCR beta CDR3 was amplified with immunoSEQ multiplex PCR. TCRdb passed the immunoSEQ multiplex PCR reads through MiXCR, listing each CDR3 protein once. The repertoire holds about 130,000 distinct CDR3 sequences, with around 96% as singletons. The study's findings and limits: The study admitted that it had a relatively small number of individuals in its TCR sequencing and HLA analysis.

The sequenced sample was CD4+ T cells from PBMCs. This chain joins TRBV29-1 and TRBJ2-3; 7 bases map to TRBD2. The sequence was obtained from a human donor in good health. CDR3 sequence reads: CSVGGLGRGTTDTQYF. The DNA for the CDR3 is TGCAGCGTAGGTGGGCTCGGGCGGGGGACCACAGATACGCAGTATTTT.